In this sample, the clone carrying this T cell receptor (beta chain) turned up many times. Its antigen is not identified. The CDR3 length is 15 residues. The trim removed 6 bases at V and 7 bases at J, leaving 12 bases unmatched. TCRbeta library construction was performed incorporating unique molecular identifiers. TCRdb called the PCR reads again in MiXCR, with one record for every CDR3 protein. The table shows about 170,000 distinct CDR3 sequences, with over 8.5% occurring only once. The data derive from a study of T-cell reconstitution after alpha-beta-depleted transplantation in children. Study-wide results and caveats: Among T cells one year after transplant, newly produced cells accounted for most counts and diversity.

The sequence was obtained from a boy aged 2-15 years with acute myeloid leukemia, due to receive a stem cell transplant. Sequences were derived from PBMCs, sampled before TCRalphabeta/CD19-depleted stem cell transplant. The chain employs TRBV12-3 or TRBV12-4 and TRBJ2-1, with 7 positions matching TRBD1. This chain's CDR3 is CASRFLGGLGNEQFF. CDR3 in DNA: TGTGCCAGCAGATTCCTAGGGGGCCTAGGGAATGAGCAGTTCTTC.